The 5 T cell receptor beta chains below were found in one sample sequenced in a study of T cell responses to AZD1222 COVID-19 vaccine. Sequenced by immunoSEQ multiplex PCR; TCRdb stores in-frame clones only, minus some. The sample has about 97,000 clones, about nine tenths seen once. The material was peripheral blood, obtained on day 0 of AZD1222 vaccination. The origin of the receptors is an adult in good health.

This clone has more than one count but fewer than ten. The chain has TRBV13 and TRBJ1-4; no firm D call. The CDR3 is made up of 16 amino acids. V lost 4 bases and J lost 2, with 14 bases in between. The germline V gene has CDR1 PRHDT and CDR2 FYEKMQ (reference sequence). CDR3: CASSYRDESTNEKLFF. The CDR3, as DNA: TGTGCCAGCAGCTATCGAGATGAGTCCACTAATGAAAAACTGTTTTTT. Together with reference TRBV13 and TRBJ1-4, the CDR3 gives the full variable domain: AAGVIQSPRHLIKEKRETATLKCYPIPRHDTVYWYQQGPGQDPQFLISFYEKMQSDKGSIPDRFSAQQFSDYHSELNMSSLELGDSALYFCASSYRDESTNEKLFFGSGTQLSVL.

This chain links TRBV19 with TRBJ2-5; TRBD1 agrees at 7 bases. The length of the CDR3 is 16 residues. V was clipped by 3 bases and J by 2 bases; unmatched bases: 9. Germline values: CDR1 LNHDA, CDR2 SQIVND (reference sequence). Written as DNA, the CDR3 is TGTGCCAGTAGTATCCGGGACAGCGCATTACAAGAGACCCAGTACTTC. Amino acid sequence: CASSIRDSALQETQYF.

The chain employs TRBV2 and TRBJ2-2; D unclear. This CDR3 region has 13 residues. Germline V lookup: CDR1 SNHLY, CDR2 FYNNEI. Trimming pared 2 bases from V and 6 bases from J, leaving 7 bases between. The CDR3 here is CASSERTPGELFF. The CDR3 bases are TGTGCCAGCAGTGAACGGACGCCCGGGGAGCTGTTTTTT.

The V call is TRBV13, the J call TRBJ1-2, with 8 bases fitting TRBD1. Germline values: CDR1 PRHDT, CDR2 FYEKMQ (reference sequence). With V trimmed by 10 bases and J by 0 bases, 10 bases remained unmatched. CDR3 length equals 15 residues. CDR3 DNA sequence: TGTGCCACCAAGTCCGGACAGGGACCTAACTATGGCTACACCTTC. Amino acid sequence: CATKSGQGPNYGYTF.

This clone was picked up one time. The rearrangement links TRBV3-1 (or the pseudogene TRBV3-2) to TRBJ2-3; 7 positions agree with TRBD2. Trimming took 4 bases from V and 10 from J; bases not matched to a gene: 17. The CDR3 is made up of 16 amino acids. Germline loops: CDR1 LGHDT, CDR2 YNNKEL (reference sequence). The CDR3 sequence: CASSLTGLSLRLAQYF. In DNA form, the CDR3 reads TGTGCCAGCAGCCTGACGGGACTATCCCTCCGGTTGGCGCAGTATTTT.